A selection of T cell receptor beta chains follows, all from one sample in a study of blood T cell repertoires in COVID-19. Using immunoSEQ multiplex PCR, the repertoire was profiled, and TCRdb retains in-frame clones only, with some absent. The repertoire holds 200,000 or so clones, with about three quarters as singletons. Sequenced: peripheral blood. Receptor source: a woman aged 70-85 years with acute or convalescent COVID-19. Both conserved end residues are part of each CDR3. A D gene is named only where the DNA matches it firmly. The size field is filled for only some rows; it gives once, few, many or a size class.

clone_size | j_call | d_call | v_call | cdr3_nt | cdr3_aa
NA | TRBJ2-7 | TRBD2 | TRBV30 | TGTGCCTGGAACCGCGGGGGACCCTACGAGCAGTACTTC | CAWNRGGPYEQYF
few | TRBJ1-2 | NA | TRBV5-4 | TGTGCCAGCAGCTTCCGGGAAAACTATGGCTACACCTTC | CASSFRENYGYTF
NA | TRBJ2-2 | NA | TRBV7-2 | TGTGCCAGCAGCTTAGACAGTCACGGGGAGCTGTTTTTT | CASSLDSHGELFF
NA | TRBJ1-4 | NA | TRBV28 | TGTGCCAGCAGTTTCGGTTCTAATGAAAAACTGTTTTTT | CASSFGSNEKLFF
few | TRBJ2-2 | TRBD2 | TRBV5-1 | TGCGCCAGCAGCCAGGAACTGGCGGGAGCCCCCCCCGGGGAGCTGTTTTTT | CASSQELAGAPPGELFF
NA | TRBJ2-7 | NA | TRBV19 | TGTGCCAGTAGTGACAGCTACGAGCAGTACTTC | CASSDSYEQYF
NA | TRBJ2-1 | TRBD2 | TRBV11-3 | TGTGCCAGCAGCCTCGGGACTAGCGGGAGTGATGAGCAGTTCTTC | CASSLGTSGSDEQFF
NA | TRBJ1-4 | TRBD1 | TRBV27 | TGTGCCAGCAGCTCGGGCTGGGGGGACAGAAATGAAAAACTGTTTTTT | CASSSGWGDRNEKLFF
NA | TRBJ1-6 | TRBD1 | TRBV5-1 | TGCGCCAGCAGCTTGGCCGGGACAGGGTTTGGGTCACCCCTCCACTTT | CASSLAGTGFGSPLHF
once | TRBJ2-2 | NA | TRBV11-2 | TGTGCCAGCAGCTCGTTTATCGGGAACACCGGGGAGCTGTTTTTT | CASSSFIGNTGELFF
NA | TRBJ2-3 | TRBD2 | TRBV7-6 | TGTGCCAGCAGCCTTAGCGGGAGAAGCACAGATACGCAGTATTTT | CASSLSGRSTDTQYF
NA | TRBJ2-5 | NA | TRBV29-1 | TGCAGCGCGCGGGACTCCGAGACCCAGTACTTC | CSARDSETQYF
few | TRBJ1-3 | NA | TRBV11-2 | TGTGCCAGCAGCCCGTACCAAGGGGGTGGAAACACCATATATTTT | CASSPYQGGGNTIYF
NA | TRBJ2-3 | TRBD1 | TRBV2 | TGTGCCAGCAGTGAATATGGGCAGGGGGGCACAGATACGCAGTATTTT | CASSEYGQGGTDTQYF
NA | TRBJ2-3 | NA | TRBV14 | TGTGCCAGCAGCCCCCTTGGGGCGGGACGAGGCACAGATACGCAGTATTTT | CASSPLGAGRGTDTQYF
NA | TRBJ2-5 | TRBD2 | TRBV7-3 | TGTGCCAGCAGCGTCACTAGCGGGAGTGGGGAGACCCAGTACTTC | CASSVTSGSGETQYF
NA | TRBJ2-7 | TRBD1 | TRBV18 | TGTGCCAGCTCACCGACAGGGGTTCCCTACGAGCAGTACTTC | CASSPTGVPYEQYF
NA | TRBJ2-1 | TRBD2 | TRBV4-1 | TGCGCCAGCAGCCAAGATGGTGCCGGACTAGCGGGAGTGCATGAGCAGTTCTTC | CASSQDGAGLAGVHEQFF
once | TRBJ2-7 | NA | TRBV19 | TGTGCCAGTAGTACCCAAGACCCGACTAGATCAGCTCACGAGCAGTACTTC | CASSTQDPTRSAHEQYF
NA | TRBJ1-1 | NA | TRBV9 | TGTGCCAGCAGCGTAGAGGAGGTCAACCCAATGAACACTGAAGCTTTCTTT | CASSVEEVNPMNTEAFF
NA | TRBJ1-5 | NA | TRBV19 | TGTGCCAGTAGTAGCAGTAGCAATCAGCCCCAGCATTTT | CASSSSSNQPQHF
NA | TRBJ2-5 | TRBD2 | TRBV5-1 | TGCGCCAGCATGCCGAGCGGGAGGGGCCAAGAGACCCAGTACTTC | CASMPSGRGQETQYF
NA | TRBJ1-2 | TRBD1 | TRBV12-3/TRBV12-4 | TGTGCCAGCAGTCCGGACAGGGGGCTTGGCTACACCTTC | CASSPDRGLGYTF
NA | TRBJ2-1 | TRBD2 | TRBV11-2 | TGTGCCAGCAGGGCAGCGGGAGGGGCCTACAATGAGCAGTTCTTC | CASRAAGGAYNEQFF
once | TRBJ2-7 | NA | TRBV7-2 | TGTGCCAGCAGCCTCCAAGGACAGCCGAGGGGCGAGCAGTACTTC | CASSLQGQPRGEQYF
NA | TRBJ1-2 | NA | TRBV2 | TGTGCCAGCAGTTCACAGGTGTTTGCGGATGGCTACACCTTC | CASSSQVFADGYTF
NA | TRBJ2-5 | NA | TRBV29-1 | TGCAGCGTTGTTCGAATGGCAGGCGAGACCCAGTACTTC | CSVVRMAGETQYF
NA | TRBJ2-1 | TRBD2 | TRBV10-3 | TGTGCCATCAGTGACGGGGGGGGAGACAATGAGCAGTTCTTC | CAISDGGGDNEQFF
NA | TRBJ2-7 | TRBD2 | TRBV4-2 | TGTGCCAGCAGCCAAGCCGGGACTAGGGCCTACGAGCAGTACTTC | CASSQAGTRAYEQYF
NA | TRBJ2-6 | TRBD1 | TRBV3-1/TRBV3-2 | TGTGCCAGCAGTCATAAAGGGGGCTGGGGTTCTGGGGCCAACGTCCTGACTTTC | CASSHKGGWGSGANVLTF
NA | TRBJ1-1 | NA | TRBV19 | TGTGCCAGTAGTATGGACAGATACATGAACACTGAAGCTTTCTTT | CASSMDRYMNTEAFF
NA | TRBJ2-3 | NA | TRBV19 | TGTGCCAGTAGTATACTCGACAGTAGTGGAGGCACAGATACGCAGTATTTT | CASSILDSSGGTDTQYF
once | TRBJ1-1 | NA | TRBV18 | TGTGCCAGCTCACCACCGAACGGGTACACTGAAGCTTTCTTT | CASSPPNGYTEAFF
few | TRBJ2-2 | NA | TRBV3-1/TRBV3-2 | TGTGCCAGCAGCCAGGGCCTAGCGACGGGCACCGGGGAGCTGTTTTTT | CASSQGLATGTGELFF
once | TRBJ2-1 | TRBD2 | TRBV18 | TGTGCCAGCTCAGAACCGGGACTAGCGGGAGGCGATGAGCAGTTCTTC | CASSEPGLAGGDEQFF
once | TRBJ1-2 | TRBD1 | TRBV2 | TGTGCCAGCAGCGGTCCGCGGCTGGGACAGGGATCGGAAACCTTC | CASSGPRLGQGSETF
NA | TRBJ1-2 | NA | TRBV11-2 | TGTGCCAGCAGCTTACGGGGAGACGTAGGGTATGGCTACACCTTC | CASSLRGDVGYGYTF
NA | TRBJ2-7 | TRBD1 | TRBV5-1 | TGCGCCAGCAGCCGCGGGACAGGGGCCGCAGTAAGCTCCTACGAGCAGTACTTC | CASSRGTGAAVSSYEQYF
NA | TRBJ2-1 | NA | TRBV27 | TGTGCCAGCAGTTTCGGCGGGGCCAATGAGCAGTTCTTC | CASSFGGANEQFF
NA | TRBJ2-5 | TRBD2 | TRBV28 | TGTGCCAGCAGTTTTAGCGGGAGGGCGGAGACCCAGTACTTC | CASSFSGRAETQYF
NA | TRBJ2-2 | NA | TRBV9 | TGTGCCAGCAGCGCTCCTCAGTTCCGGGACACGGCGAACACCGGGGAGCTGTTTTTT | CASSAPQFRDTANTGELFF
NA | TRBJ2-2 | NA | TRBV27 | TGTGCCAGCAGTACCCGCGGGGTCGACACCGGGGAGCTGTTTTTT | CASSTRGVDTGELFF
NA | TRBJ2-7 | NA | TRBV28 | TGTGCCAGCAGTTTAAGGGGCAGTACCTACGAGCAGTACTTC | CASSLRGSTYEQYF
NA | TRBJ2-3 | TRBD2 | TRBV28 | TGTGCCAGCAGTACATCACTAGCGGGAGGTGTAGATACGCAGTATTTT | CASSTSLAGGVDTQYF
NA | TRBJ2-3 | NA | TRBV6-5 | TGTGCCAGCAACCGGGACACCCCTAGCACAGATACGCAGTATTTT | CASNRDTPSTDTQYF
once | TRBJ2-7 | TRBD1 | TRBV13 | TGTGCCAGCAGCATCGGACAGGGGGCGTACTACGAGCAGTACTTC | CASSIGQGAYYEQYF
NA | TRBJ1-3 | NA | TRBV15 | TGTGCCACCAGTTCCAGGGGTTCCTCTGGAAACACCATATATTTT | CATSSRGSSGNTIYF
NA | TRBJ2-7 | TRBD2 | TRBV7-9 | TGTGCCAGCAGCTTAGACCTAGCGGACCCCTCTGGGGAGCAGTACTTC | CASSLDLADPSGEQYF
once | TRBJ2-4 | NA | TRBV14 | TGTGCCAGCAGCCAAACAGGAACCATTCAGTACTTC | CASSQTGTIQYF
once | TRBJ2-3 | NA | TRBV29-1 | TGCAGCGTTGCGGGAGCTTCTAGCACAGATACGCAGTATTTT | CSVAGASSTDTQYF
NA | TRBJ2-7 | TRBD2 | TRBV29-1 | TGCAGCGTTGGAGGTAGCGGGAGGTCCTACGAGCAGTACTTC | CSVGGSGRSYEQYF
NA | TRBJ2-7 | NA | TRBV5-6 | TGTGCCAGCAGCTTCCCCCGACAGAATCCCTACGAGCAGTACTTC | CASSFPRQNPYEQYF
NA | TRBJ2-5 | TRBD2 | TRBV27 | TGTGCCAGCAGTTTATGGGGGGGAGAGACCCAGTACTTC | CASSLWGGETQYF